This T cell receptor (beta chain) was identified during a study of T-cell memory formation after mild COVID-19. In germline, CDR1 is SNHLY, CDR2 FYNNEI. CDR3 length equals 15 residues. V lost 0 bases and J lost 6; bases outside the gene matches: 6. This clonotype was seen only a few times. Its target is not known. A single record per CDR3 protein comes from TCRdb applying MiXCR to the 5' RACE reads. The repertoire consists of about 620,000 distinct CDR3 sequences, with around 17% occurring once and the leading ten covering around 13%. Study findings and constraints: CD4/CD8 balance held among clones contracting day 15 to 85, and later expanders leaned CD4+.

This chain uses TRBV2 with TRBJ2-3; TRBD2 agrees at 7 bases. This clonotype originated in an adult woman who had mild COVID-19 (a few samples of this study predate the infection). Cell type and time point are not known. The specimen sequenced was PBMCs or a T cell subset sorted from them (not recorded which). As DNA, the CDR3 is TGTGCCAGCAGTGAAGCGCTTGGGGGGGACGATACGCAGTATTTT. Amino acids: CASSEALGGDDTQYF.